The clone carrying this TCR beta chain was seen ten or more times. Its target is unknown. These data belong to a study of metastatic and nonmetastatic thyroid tumors. Study-level results: Reports indicated that malignant thyroid tumors showed significantly higher TCR beta diversity than benign nodules did, in blood and tumor.

Germline V gives CDR1 SEHNR, CDR2 FQNEAQ (reference sequence). There are 13 residues in the CDR3. V was clipped by 5 bases and J by 1 base, with 8 bases between them. Authors' methods: The authors used CDR3 differences across clinicopathological groups to build a distant-metastasis classifier for papillary thyroid cancer. Using MiXCR, TCRdb reanalyzed the PCR reads. TCRdb's processing, not the authors', yielded these V and J calls. This sample has some 31,000 clones; about 4.1% occur once, and the top ten carry 21%. All patients were treatment-naive before thyroid surgery. The source is a female donor with papillary thyroid cancer or a benign thyroid nodule (not recorded which). Some clones in this sample may be carry-over from other donors' samples. Sequenced sample: blood. The rearrangement uses TRBV7-9 and TRBJ1-1, with a tentative D call TRBD1 (5 bases). CDR3 DNA: TGTGCCAGCAGCCCGGGGACGAACACTGAAGCTTTCTTT. This encodes CASSPGTNTEAFF.